This T cell receptor (beta chain) comes out of a study of cytomegalovirus exposure and HLA in healthy donors. Concerning this clone itself: The antigen remains undetermined.

Whole-study findings and limits: From TCR beta sequences, most subjects' HLA-A and HLA-B alleles were reportedly predicted accurately.

PCR amplification relied on 60 Vbeta primers (plus 13 Jbeta primers). The method was immunoSEQ multiplex PCR; TCRdb's version includes in-frame clones alone and lacks a portion of them. The repertoire shows 90,000 to 150,000 clones; the top ten hold around 4%. The specimen sequenced was PBMCs. The clonotype was recovered from a young man in good health and CMV-seronegative.

This chain's CDR3 is CASSRDINTEAFF. The CDR3 nucleotides are TGTGCCAGCAGCCGGGACATCAACACTGAAGCTTTCTTT. V gene TRBV6-5 combines with J gene TRBJ1-1; the D gene is possibly TRBD1 (6 bases). CDR3 length: 13 residues. V was cut by 6 bases and J by 2 bases, with 10 bases left in between. Germline loops: CDR1 MNHEY, CDR2 SVGAGI.